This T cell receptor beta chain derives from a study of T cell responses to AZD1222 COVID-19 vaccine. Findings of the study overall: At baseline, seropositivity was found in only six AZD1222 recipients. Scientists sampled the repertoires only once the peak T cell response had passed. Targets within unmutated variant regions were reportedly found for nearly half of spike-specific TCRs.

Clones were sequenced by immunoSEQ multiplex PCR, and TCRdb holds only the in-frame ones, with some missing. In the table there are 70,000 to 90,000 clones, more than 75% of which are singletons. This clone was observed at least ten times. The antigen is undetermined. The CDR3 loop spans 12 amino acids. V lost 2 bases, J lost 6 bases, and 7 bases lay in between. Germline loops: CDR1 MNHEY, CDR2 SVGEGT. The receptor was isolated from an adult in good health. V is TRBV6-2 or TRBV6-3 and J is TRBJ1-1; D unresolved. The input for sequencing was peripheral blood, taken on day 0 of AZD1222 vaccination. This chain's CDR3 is CASSYLGPEAFF. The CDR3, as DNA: TGTGCCAGCAGTTACCTCGGCCCTGAAGCTTTCTTT.